Detailed here is one T cell receptor beta chain. The antigen is not known. TCRdb recomputed calls from the RT-PCR reads with MiXCR, one row per CDR3 protein. The repertoire holds around 750,000 distinct CDR3 sequences, with around 21% as singletons. V trimming: 5 bases; J trimming: 5 bases; junction bases outside the gene matches: 6. Germline CDR1 and CDR2: MDHEN and SYDVKM. The CDR3 has 15 amino acids. The source of the sample is a study of response to subunit inactivated influenza vaccine. Findings of the study overall: Authors suggested few new T cells are recruited by each seasonal influenza vaccination.

Sample: PBMCs from blood, taken approximately 5 days after vaccination. The sequence derives from a man aged 45 to 65 who received an inactivated influenza vaccine. The chain employs TRBV28 and TRBJ2-3; the match to TRBD2 covers 11 bases. The CDR3 region has the DNA TGTGCCAGCAGTCCCTCCGGACTAGCGGGAGATACGCAGTATTTT. It specifies CASSPSGLAGDTQYF.